These T cell receptor beta chains were read from a single sample in a study of cytomegalovirus exposure and HLA in healthy donors. The table came from immunoSEQ multiplex PCR; TCRdb's copy has only in-frame clones and leaves some out. The sample holds 78,000 or so clones, roughly 80% seen once. Specimen: PBMCs. All receptors derive from a woman between 45 and 65 years old in good health and CMV-seronegative. CDR3s include the opening cysteine and the closing phenylalanine or tryptophan. D genes are given only for firm matches. Where a row states a size, it is once, few, many or the class of an expanded clone; other rows omit it.

j_call d_call v_call clone_size cdr3_nt cdr3_aa
TRBJ1-3 NA TRBV28 NA TGTGCCAGCAGTTTATCAGGGTTCTCTGGAAACACCATATATTTT CASSLSGFSGNTIYF
TRBJ2-2 NA TRBV9 NA TGTGCCAGCAGCGTAGCTGGAGGGCCCACCGGGGAGCTGTTTTTT CASSVAGGPTGELFF
TRBJ1-3 NA TRBV18 NA TGTGCCAGCTCACCCAGGGACTCTGGAAACACCATATATTTT CASSPRDSGNTIYF
TRBJ2-3 TRBD1 TRBV28 NA TGTGCCAGCAGTTCGCTCCTCGACAGGGAAGGGTATTTT CASSSLLDREGYF
TRBJ1-4 NA TRBV2 NA TGTGCCAGCAGAGCCATCGATGAAAAACTGTTTTTT CASRAIDEKLFF
TRBJ2-7 TRBD2 TRBV2 NA TGTGCCAGCAGTCCGGGACTAGCGGGACCCTACGAGCAGTACTTC CASSPGLAGPYEQYF
TRBJ2-1 TRBD2 TRBV27 NA TGTGCCAGCAGTTTATCGGCTAGCGGGGGGTACAATGAGCAGTTCTTC CASSLSASGGYNEQFF
TRBJ1-1 TRBD1 TRBV29-1 NA TGCAGCGCGGGACAGGCGAACACTGAAGCTTTCTTT CSAGQANTEAFF
TRBJ1-2 TRBD1 TRBV7-8 once TGTGCCAGCACCCCGGGACAGATTGCGGGCTACACCTTC CASTPGQIAGYTF
TRBJ2-1 NA TRBV6-1 NA TGTGCCAGCAGTGAAGAGTCGGGGGTCTACAATGAGCAGTTCTTC CASSEESGVYNEQFF
TRBJ1-2 NA TRBV4-1 NA TGCGCCAGCAGCCAAGATCCGGCAGGCCAACCAAGAGGCTACACCTTC CASSQDPAGQPRGYTF
TRBJ1-1 TRBD1 TRBV30 NA TGTGCCTGGGAAAGGACAGGGGGCTTGAGCACTGAAGCTTTCTTT CAWERTGGLSTEAFF
TRBJ2-7 NA TRBV2 few TGTGCCAGCACTATTTCCACAGGTGCCCCAGCCTACGAGCAGTACTTC CASTISTGAPAYEQYF
TRBJ2-1 NA TRBV28 NA TGTGCCAGCAGTTTCCCCGGGGGTGAGCAGTTCTTC CASSFPGGEQFF
TRBJ2-7 NA TRBV11-2 NA TGTGCCAGCAGCTTAGTTGGCGGGACCTACGAGCAGTACTTC CASSLVGGTYEQYF
TRBJ1-2 NA TRBV4-1 NA TGCGCCAGCAGCCAAGAAGGAGGGAGCTATGGCTACACCTTC CASSQEGGSYGYTF
TRBJ2-3 NA TRBV27 NA TGTGCCAGCAGTAACGTCGCAGCAGATACGCAGTATTTT CASSNVAADTQYF
TRBJ2-1 NA TRBV5-1 NA TGCGCCAGCAGCTTAGGCTCGGGGAGCTCCTACAATGAGCAGTTCTTC CASSLGSGSSYNEQFF
TRBJ2-7 NA TRBV19 NA TGTGCCAGTAGTATAGCGGGTGACGAGCAGTACTTC CASSIAGDEQYF
TRBJ2-3 TRBD2 TRBV7-8 NA TGTGCCAGCAGCTTAGGGGGAGCGGGGGTCACAGATACGCAGTATTTT CASSLGGAGVTDTQYF
TRBJ1-1 NA TRBV7-3 NA TGTGCCAGCAGCTTAATGGGGCGGGGTTCAGGCACTGAAGCTTTCTTT CASSLMGRGSGTEAFF
TRBJ2-3 NA TRBV5-1 NA TGCGCCAGCAGTAGCCGTTACAGCACAGATACGCAGTATTTT CASSSRYSTDTQYF
TRBJ2-3 TRBD2 TRBV15 once TGTGCCACCAGCAGAGAGGGGACTAGCGGGGGCGGCGCGCAGTATTTT CATSREGTSGGGAQYF
TRBJ1-4 NA TRBV30 few TGTGCCTGGAGTGTACAGGGTGAGGAAAAACTGTTTTTT CAWSVQGEEKLFF
TRBJ2-2 NA TRBV9 few TGTGCCAGCAGCCCTGGGCTGCAACGGACCGGGGAGCTGTTTTTT CASSPGLQRTGELFF
TRBJ1-1 NA TRBV29-1 once TGCAGCGCCGGAGGGGGGGATAGCACTGAAGCTTTCTTT CSAGGGDSTEAFF
TRBJ2-1 TRBD2 TRBV7-9 NA TGTGCCAGCAGCCCCTCCGCGGGACTAGCGGGAAACTCCTACAATGAGCAGTTCTTC CASSPSAGLAGNSYNEQFF
TRBJ1-2 NA TRBV15 NA TGTGCCACCAGCAGAGATAGCGAAATAACGGGAGGCTACACCTTC CATSRDSEITGGYTF
TRBJ2-3 TRBD2 TRBV5-6 NA TGTGCCAGCAGCTTGGGACTAGCGGGGAGCACAGATACGCAGTATTTT CASSLGLAGSTDTQYF
TRBJ1-2 NA TRBV2 once TGTGCCAGCAGTGACTCCCTAAGTTCGGGCTACACCTTC CASSDSLSSGYTF
TRBJ1-2 NA TRBV5-4 NA TGTGCCAGCAGCCCAGGGCCCGCGGACAGTATTGGCTACACCTTC CASSPGPADSIGYTF
TRBJ1-5 TRBD1 TRBV28 NA TGTGCCAGCAGGTATACAGGGGGCATGAATCAGCCCCAGCATTTT CASRYTGGMNQPQHF